The source of this T cell receptor beta chain is a study of shared T cell receptors in the human thymus. TCRdb keeps only in-frame clones here, not all; method: immunoSEQ multiplex PCR. The sample holds fewer than 700,000 clones, more than 75% seen once. CDR3 length equals 22 residues. Germline loops: CDR1 LGHNA, CDR2 YSLEER. Unmatched junction bases numbered 19, after V lost 0 bases and J lost 2 bases. The sample was also linked to a second study, of human thymus T cells.

The material sequenced was thymocytes. The V call is TRBV4-3, the J call TRBJ2-7, with 13 positions matching TRBD2. The receptor comes from a boy under two years old with a congenital heart defect. The DNA for the CDR3 is TGCGCCAGCAGCCAAGAGGACCTAACTAGCGGGAGGGCCTCCCTCAAAACCTACGAGCAGTACTTC. Translating gives CASSQEDLTSGRASLKTYEQYF.